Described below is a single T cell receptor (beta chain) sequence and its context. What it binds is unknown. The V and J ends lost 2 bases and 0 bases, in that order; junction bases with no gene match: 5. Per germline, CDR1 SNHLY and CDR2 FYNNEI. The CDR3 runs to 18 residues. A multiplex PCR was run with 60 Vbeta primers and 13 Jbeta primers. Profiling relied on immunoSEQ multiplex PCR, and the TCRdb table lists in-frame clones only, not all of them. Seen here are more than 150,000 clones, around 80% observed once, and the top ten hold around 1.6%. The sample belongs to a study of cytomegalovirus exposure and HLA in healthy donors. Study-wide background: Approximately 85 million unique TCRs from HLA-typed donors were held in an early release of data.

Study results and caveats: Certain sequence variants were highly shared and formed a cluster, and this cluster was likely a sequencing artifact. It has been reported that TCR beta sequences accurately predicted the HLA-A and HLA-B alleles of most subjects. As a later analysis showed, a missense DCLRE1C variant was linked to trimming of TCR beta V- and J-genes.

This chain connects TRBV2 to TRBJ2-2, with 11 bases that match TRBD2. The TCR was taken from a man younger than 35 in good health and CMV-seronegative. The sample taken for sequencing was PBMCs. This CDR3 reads CASSELLAGGANTGELFF. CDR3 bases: TGTGCCAGCAGTGAACTCCTAGCGGGGGGAGCGAACACCGGGGAGCTGTTTTTT.